The rows below give T cell receptor beta chains drawn from one sample of a study of OX40 agonist ivuxolimab in advanced cancers. TCRdb's table, derived via immunoSEQ multiplex PCR, lists solely in-frame clones and lacks some. The data show about 66,000 clones, about four fifths seen once. The input for sequencing was CD4+ or CD8+ T cells sorted from blood, taken in a trial of the OX40 agonist ivuxolimab. Receptors originate from an adult with an advanced solid tumor such as melanoma, head and neck, liver or kidney cancer. Each CDR3 is given with its conserved first and last residue. Fields, in order: CDR3 protein, CDR3 DNA, clone size, J gene, V gene, D gene. The D gene is left open where the match is weak. Some rows have no size entry. The others give once, few or many, or a class for an expanded clone.

CASSQGELAGGKDEQFF	TGTGCCAGCAGCCAAGGGGAACTAGCGGGAGGGAAGGATGAGCAGTTCTTC	-	TRBJ2-1	TRBV4-2	TRBD2
CASSLVEATETQYF	TGTGCCAGCAGCTTAGTGGAGGCTACGGAGACCCAGTACTTC	-	TRBJ2-5	TRBV7-2	-
CASRSQGGANEKLFF	TGTGCCAGCAGGTCTCAGGGGGGGGCTAATGAAAAACTGTTTTTT	once	TRBJ1-4	TRBV28	TRBD1
CASSPLSLSNPYTYEQYF	TGTGCCAGCAGCCCCTTGAGTTTGAGCAACCCGTATACTTACGAGCAGTACTTC	-	TRBJ2-7	TRBV4-2	-
CASSLVGRPQYF	TGTGCCAGCAGCTTAGTCGGACGCCCTCAATATTTT	-	TRBJ1-3	TRBV7-6	-
CASSVSPGATYGYTF	TGTGCCAGCAGCGTCAGCCCGGGGGCCACCTATGGCTACACCTTC	-	TRBJ1-2	TRBV9	-
CASSLGRTPYEQYF	TGTGCCAGCAGCTTGGGCCGGACCCCATACGAGCAGTACTTC	once	TRBJ2-7	TRBV5-5	-
CASSPFVQETQYF	TGTGCCAGCAGCCCATTTGTCCAAGAGACCCAGTACTTC	-	TRBJ2-5	TRBV7-2	-
CSLSGTGGAGDNEQFF	TGCAGCTTATCCGGGACAGGGGGCGCCGGGGATAATGAGCAGTTCTTC	few	TRBJ2-1	TRBV29-1	TRBD1
CASSFKRYYNEQFF	TGTGCCAGCAGCTTCAAGCGGTACTACAATGAGCAGTTCTTC	once	TRBJ2-1	TRBV5-6	-
CASSIAPQRLAENYEQYF	TGTGCCAGTAGTATAGCCCCCCAAAGACTAGCGGAAAACTACGAGCAGTACTTC	-	TRBJ2-7	TRBV19	TRBD2
CASTIDFRTDTQYF	TGTGCCAGCACCATAGACTTCCGCACAGATACGCAGTATTTT	-	TRBJ2-3	TRBV6-6	-
CASSYGTGAVADTQYF	TGTGCCAGCAGTTATGGGACAGGGGCGGTGGCAGATACGCAGTATTTT	-	TRBJ2-3	TRBV28	TRBD1
CASSDRKGGYTF	TGTGCCAGTAGTGACCGGAAGGGCGGCTACACCTTC	once	TRBJ1-2	TRBV19	-
CASSLTASGSSQYF	TGTGCCAGCAGCTTAACGGCTAGCGGGAGTTCCCAGTACTTC	-	TRBJ2-5	TRBV7-2	TRBD2
CASRPSGLAISTDTQYF	TGTGCCAGCAGACCATCGGGACTAGCGATAAGCACAGATACGCAGTATTTT	-	TRBJ2-3	TRBV13	TRBD2
CAWSNGASSYEQYF	TGTGCCTGGAGTAATGGGGCATCATCCTACGAGCAGTACTTC	-	TRBJ2-7	TRBV30	-
CASSAHGQQAYEQYF	TGTGCCAGCAGCGCCCATGGACAGCAGGCCTACGAGCAGTACTTC	-	TRBJ2-7	TRBV6-5	-
CASTIGLAGGELFF	TGTGCCAGCACCATTGGACTAGCGGGGGGGGAGCTGTTTTTT	-	TRBJ2-2	TRBV2	TRBD2
CASSIARTIQETQYF	TGTGCCAGTAGTATAGCCCGGACTATACAAGAGACCCAGTACTTC	-	TRBJ2-5	TRBV19	-
CASSLDIGNIYGYTF	TGCGCCAGCAGCTTGGATATAGGGAATATCTATGGCTACACCTTC	once	TRBJ1-2	TRBV5-1	-
CASIREGNQPQHF	TGTGCCAGCATTCGGGAGGGTAATCAGCCCCAGCATTTT	few	TRBJ1-5	TRBV2	-
CASGTGLNQPQHF	TGTGCCAGCGGGACAGGTTTGAATCAGCCCCAGCATTTT	-	TRBJ1-5	TRBV19	TRBD1
CASNSGRAFYFF	TGTGCCAGCAATAGCGGGAGGGCCTTCTATTTCTTC	-	TRBJ2-1	TRBV5-6	TRBD2
CASRSTGSTSYEQYF	TGTGCCAGCAGGTCCACAGGGTCTACCTCCTACGAGCAGTACTTC	-	TRBJ2-7	TRBV11-2	-
CASSLTWTRDRGMNTEAFF	TGCGCCAGCAGCTTGACGTGGACCCGGGACAGGGGAATGAACACTGAAGCTTTCTTT	-	TRBJ1-1	TRBV5-1	TRBD1
CSAPTFNEQFF	TGCAGTGCTCCGACTTTTAATGAGCAGTTCTTC	-	TRBJ2-1	TRBV20-1	-
CASSQGTSTDTQYF	TGCGCCAGCAGCCAAGGGACTAGCACAGATACGCAGTATTTT	-	TRBJ2-3	TRBV4-3	-
CASSESGNTEAFF	TGCGCCAGCAGTGAGTCGGGGAACACTGAAGCTTTCTTT	-	TRBJ1-1	TRBV10-1	-
CASSSPGGSFEKLFF	TGTGCCAGCAGTTCCCCCGGTGGGAGTTTTGAAAAACTGTTTTTT	-	TRBJ1-4	TRBV27	-
CASRTTGGADTQYF	TGTGCCAGCAGGACGACAGGGGGCGCGGATACGCAGTATTTT	-	TRBJ2-3	TRBV6-5	TRBD1
CASSPRLGLRPEQYF	TGTGCCAGCAGCCCCCGGCTGGGGCTCCGGCCCGAGCAGTACTTC	-	TRBJ2-7	TRBV7-8	-
CASSDTGTGASETQYF	TGCGCCAGCAGCGACACCGGGACAGGGGCTTCGGAGACCCAGTACTTC	-	TRBJ2-5	TRBV10-2	TRBD1
CASSLIGVTYNEQFF	TGTGCCAGCAGCTTGATAGGGGTTACCTACAATGAGCAGTTCTTC	-	TRBJ2-1	TRBV5-5	-
CASSDWPGEQYF	TGTGCCAGCAGTGACTGGCCCGGCGAGCAGTACTTC	-	TRBJ2-7	TRBV2	-
CASSYRVDTEAFF	TGTGCCAGCAGCTACAGGGTTGACACTGAAGCTTTCTTT	-	TRBJ1-1	TRBV7-2	-
CASSFDLNTEAFF	TGTGCCAGCAGCTTTGATTTGAACACTGAAGCTTTCTTT	few	TRBJ1-1	TRBV7-9	-
CASSVSLARDTQYF	TGTGCCAGCAGTGTGTCACTAGCTAGGGATACGCAGTATTTT	-	TRBJ2-3	TRBV2	-
CASSFPRTSGRAYEQYF	TGTGCCAGCAGCTTCCCAAGGACTAGCGGGAGGGCCTACGAGCAGTACTTC	once	TRBJ2-7	TRBV7-9	TRBD2
CASSFVLQGETQYF	TGTGCCAGCAGCTTCGTACTACAGGGGGAGACCCAGTACTTC	-	TRBJ2-5	TRBV7-9	TRBD1
CASRASGQETQYF	TGTGCCAGCAGGGCTAGCGGTCAAGAGACCCAGTACTTC	-	TRBJ2-5	TRBV6-6	TRBD2
CASSEWGSGAEQYF	TGCGCCAGCAGTGAGTGGGGAAGCGGAGCCGAGCAGTACTTC	-	TRBJ2-7	TRBV10-2	-
CASSQGGLAPYNEQFF	TGTGCCAGCAGCCAGGGAGGACTAGCCCCCTACAATGAGCAGTTCTTC	-	TRBJ2-1	TRBV4-2	TRBD2
CASSPRGVLDEQYF	TGTGCCAGCTCACCACGGGGGGTTTTGGACGAGCAGTACTTC	-	TRBJ2-7	TRBV18	-
CASSQALGVAGVGEQYF	TGTGCCAGCAGCCAAGCTCTGGGGGTAGCGGGAGTAGGCGAGCAGTACTTC	-	TRBJ2-7	TRBV4-2	TRBD2